The rows below give T cell receptor beta chains drawn from one sample of a study of T cell responses to AZD1222 COVID-19 vaccine. Produced via immunoSEQ multiplex PCR; TCRdb's table is partial and in-frame only. The sample yields about 110,000 clones, 80% to 95% seen once. The starting material was peripheral blood, obtained 28 days after the second AZD1222 dose. All receptors derive from an adult who received the AZD1222 COVID-19 vaccine. Each CDR3 is given with its conserved first and last residue. The D gene is left open where the match is weak. Size tells how often a clone was seen (once, few, many) or the class of an expanded clone, and some rows leave it out.

D,size,V,J,CDR3,DNA
TRBD1,NA,TRBV27,TRBJ1-2,CASSSHRGSGYTF,TGTGCCAGCAGTTCCCACAGGGGTAGTGGCTACACCTTC
NA,NA,TRBV6-5,TRBJ2-7,CASSRPGGPTFEQYF,TGTGCCAGCAGCCGCCCTGGGGGTCCTACTTTCGAGCAGTACTTC
TRBD2,NA,TRBV5-5,TRBJ2-1,CASSLDLAGYNEQFF,TGTGCCAGCAGCTTGGATCTAGCGGGGTACAATGAGCAGTTCTTC
TRBD1,NA,TRBV28,TRBJ1-2,CATQPGQNYGYTF,TGTGCCACCCAACCGGGACAGAACTATGGCTACACCTTC
TRBD1,NA,TRBV19,TRBJ1-2,CASSIDQGVYGYTF,TGTGCCAGTAGTATAGATCAGGGGGTCTATGGCTACACCTTC
NA,NA,TRBV7-2,TRBJ1-5,CASSLDPRGFQQPQHF,TGTGCCAGCAGCTTAGATCCCCGGGGCTTTCAGCAGCCCCAGCATTTT
NA,NA,TRBV14,TRBJ1-1,CASSQDFAGNLPRNTEAFF,TGTGCCAGCAGCCAAGATTTCGCCGGGAACCTCCCCAGGAACACTGAAGCTTTCTTT
TRBD1,NA,TRBV11-2,TRBJ2-7,CASSLVSTGVYEQYF,TGTGCCAGCAGCTTAGTCTCGACAGGGGTATACGAGCAGTACTTC
TRBD2,NA,TRBV3-1/TRBV3-2,TRBJ2-7,CASSQDLPGLAGAQYEQYF,TGTGCCAGCAGCCAAGATCTTCCGGGACTAGCGGGAGCCCAGTACGAGCAGTACTTC
NA,NA,TRBV5-8,TRBJ2-1,CASSLGGSYNEQFF,TGTGCCAGCAGCCTGGGAGGCTCCTACAATGAGCAGTTCTTC
TRBD1,many,TRBV7-9,TRBJ2-7,CASSSLRGPSGEQYF,TGTGCCAGCAGCTCTTTGAGGGGGCCCTCGGGCGAGCAGTACTTC
NA,NA,TRBV25-1,TRBJ1-1,CASTEYSGNTEAFF,TGTGCCAGCACCGAATACTCGGGGAACACTGAAGCTTTCTTT
TRBD1,NA,TRBV27,TRBJ2-7,CASSFLDRAGYEQYF,TGTGCCAGCAGCTTCCTGGACAGGGCCGGCTACGAGCAGTACTTC
NA,NA,TRBV18,TRBJ2-7,CASSPLVGHHPYEQYF,TGTGCCAGCTCACCACTCGTAGGGCATCACCCCTACGAGCAGTACTTC
NA,NA,TRBV20-1,TRBJ2-1,CSASREIEQFF,TGCAGTGCTAGCCGAGAGATTGAGCAGTTCTTC
NA,NA,TRBV9,TRBJ2-3,CASSVVGNGADTQYF,TGTGCCAGCAGCGTAGTAGGAAATGGGGCAGATACGCAGTATTTT
NA,NA,TRBV28,TRBJ2-7,CASSLNSPMEQYF,TGTGCCAGCAGTTTGAACAGCCCAATGGAGCAGTACTTC
TRBD1,NA,TRBV13,TRBJ1-5,CASSSGQGTQPQHF,TGTGCCAGCAGCTCGGGACAGGGGACTCAGCCCCAGCATTTT
TRBD1,NA,TRBV28,TRBJ1-2,CASSPLGTGGDYGYTF,TGTGCCAGCAGTCCCCTTGGCACAGGGGGGGACTATGGCTACACCTTC
TRBD1,NA,TRBV19,TRBJ1-6,CASSTGTAGSSYNSPLHF,TGTGCCAGTAGTACCGGGACAGCGGGAAGCTCCTATAATTCACCCCTCCACTTT
NA,few,TRBV24-1,TRBJ2-1,CATSDLPTGNDPNEQFF,TGTGCCACCAGTGATTTGCCTACCGGGAACGATCCCAATGAGCAGTTCTTC
NA,NA,TRBV5-1,TRBJ1-3,CASSFAGAGNTIYF,TGCGCCAGCAGCTTCGCGGGGGCTGGAAACACCATATATTTT
TRBD1,once,TRBV7-2,TRBJ1-6,CASSWTGGSSYNSPLHF,TGTGCCAGCAGTTGGACAGGGGGCAGCTCCTATAATTCACCCCTCCACTTT
TRBD2,NA,TRBV6-5,TRBJ2-5,CASNSAGSQETQYF,TGTGCCAGCAATTCAGCGGGAAGCCAAGAGACCCAGTACTTC
TRBD1,NA,TRBV18,TRBJ1-1,CASSPDQGAGNTEAFF,TGTGCCAGCTCACCCGACCAGGGGGCCGGGAACACTGAAGCTTTCTTT
NA,few,TRBV27,TRBJ1-2,CASSLSIKGRGYTF,TGTGCCAGCAGTTTATCGATAAAGGGTAGGGGCTACACCTTC
TRBD2,once,TRBV27,TRBJ2-1,CASSYPSGREENNEQFF,TGTGCCAGCAGTTACCCCTCGGGGCGGGAGGAAAACAATGAGCAGTTCTTC
TRBD2,NA,TRBV9,TRBJ2-3,CASSSQTLAGGARADTQYF,TGTGCCAGCAGCTCACAAACCTTAGCGGGGGGTGCACGTGCGGATACGCAGTATTTT
TRBD2,NA,TRBV27,TRBJ2-2,CASRAGRDTGELFF,TGTGCCAGCAGAGCGGGGCGGGACACCGGGGAGCTGTTTTTT
NA,NA,TRBV18,TRBJ1-1,CASSPPGQTEAFF,TGTGCCAGCTCACCACCGGGGCAGACTGAAGCTTTCTTT
TRBD2,NA,TRBV7-2,TRBJ2-7,CASSSRSGAPGEQYF,TGTGCCAGCAGCTCACGTAGCGGGGCGCCGGGGGAGCAGTACTTC
TRBD2,NA,TRBV14,TRBJ2-1,CASSQLTSAFSSYNEQFF,TGTGCCAGCAGCCAGTTAACTAGCGCCTTTAGCTCCTACAATGAGCAGTTCTTC
TRBD1,NA,TRBV19,TRBJ2-4,CASSIEGQGTKLAKNIQYF,TGTGCCAGTAGTATAGAGGGACAGGGGACCAAGCTAGCCAAAAACATTCAGTACTTC
TRBD2,once,TRBV5-4,TRBJ2-5,CASSSRLAGQETQYF,TGTGCCAGCAGCTCAAGACTAGCGGGCCAAGAGACCCAGTACTTC
TRBD2,NA,TRBV3-1/TRBV3-2,TRBJ2-7,CASSGMASGGAYEQYF,TGTGCCAGCAGCGGGATGGCTAGCGGGGGGGCCTACGAGCAGTACTTC
TRBD2,once,TRBV2,TRBJ2-7,CASLRDYNYEQYF,TGTGCCAGTCTCCGGGACTACAACTACGAGCAGTACTTC
NA,NA,TRBV19,TRBJ1-1,CASSIDGYTEAFF,TGTGCCAGTAGTATAGATGGGTACACTGAAGCTTTCTTT
NA,NA,TRBV7-2,TRBJ2-1,CASGAVGFF,TGTGCCAGCGGGGCGGTGGGGTTCTTC
NA,NA,TRBV28,TRBJ2-5,CASSIYRRSQETQYF,TGTGCCAGCAGCATTTATCGGCGGAGCCAAGAGACCCAGTACTTC
NA,NA,TRBV19,TRBJ1-5,CASNPQTGGYQPQHF,TGTGCCAGTAACCCCCAGACAGGAGGGTATCAGCCCCAGCATTTT
NA,NA,TRBV3-1/TRBV3-2,TRBJ1-4,CASTPSTNEKLFF,TGTGCCAGCACCCCTTCGACGAATGAAAAACTGTTTTTT
NA,NA,TRBV6-4,TRBJ2-1,CASSPAESGYEQFF,TGTGCCAGCAGTCCCGCTGAGTCAGGCTATGAGCAGTTCTTC
TRBD2,NA,TRBV4-2,TRBJ2-5,CASSPEVAGGRETQYF,TGTGCCAGCAGCCCCGAAGTAGCGGGAGGGAGAGAGACCCAGTACTTC
NA,NA,TRBV20-1,TRBJ1-2,CSAAAYYGYTF,TGCAGTGCCGCAGCCTACTATGGCTACACCTTC
TRBD1,NA,TRBV7-8,TRBJ1-1,CASSLVQGDTEAFF,TGTGCCAGCAGCTTAGTCCAGGGGGACACTGAAGCTTTCTTT
NA,NA,TRBV7-2,TRBJ2-7,CASSVGRTGSYEQYF,TGTGCCAGCAGCGTCGGAAGGACGGGGTCCTACGAGCAGTACTTC
NA,NA,TRBV27,TRBJ1-5,CASSARQNSNQPQHF,TGTGCCAGCAGTGCCCGACAGAATAGCAATCAGCCCCAGCATTTT
NA,NA,TRBV19,TRBJ2-5,CASSMGTNQETQYF,TGTGCCAGTAGTATGGGGACAAACCAAGAGACCCAGTACTTC
TRBD1,NA,TRBV11-3,TRBJ2-2,CASSGSGTGSAGELFF,TGTGCCAGCAGCGGCTCCGGGACAGGGAGCGCCGGGGAGCTGTTTTTT
NA,NA,TRBV15,TRBJ1-5,CATSSGAVGQPQHF,TGTGCCACCAGCTCCGGGGCTGTTGGGCAGCCCCAGCATTTT
NA,once,TRBV25-1,TRBJ2-2,CASYRESECTGELFF,TGTGCCAGTTACAGGGAAAGCGAATGCACCGGGGAGCTGTTTTTT
NA,NA,TRBV13,TRBJ2-7,CASTRRDNSYEQYF,TGTGCCAGCACCCGGCGGGACAACTCCTACGAGCAGTACTTC
TRBD1,NA,TRBV7-2,TRBJ1-2,CASSSWGRGLGGYTF,TGTGCCAGCAGCTCCTGGGGGAGGGGGCTAGGTGGCTACACCTTC
NA,NA,TRBV7-8,TRBJ2-1,CASSLNSPVGSFYNEQFF,TGTGCCAGCAGCTTAAATAGCCCCGTGGGATCTTTCTACAATGAGCAGTTCTTC